These 28 T cell receptor beta chains were all obtained from the same sample, sequenced in a study of blood T cell repertoires in COVID-19. Produced via immunoSEQ multiplex PCR; TCRdb's table is partial and in-frame only. The sample has roughly 100,000 clones, 85% to 90% seen once. Sequencing used peripheral blood. All receptors derive from a human donor in a cohort sampled during active COVID-19.

The chain carries TRBV27 and TRBJ2-2; D perhaps matches TRBD2 (6 bases). V dropped 6 bases and J dropped 4 bases, with 12 bases sitting between them. Germline CDR1 reads MNHEY; CDR2 reads SMNVEV (reference sequence). The CDR3 has 14 residues. The CDR3 DNA sequence: TGTGCCAGCAGACGGGAGCCCGGCACCGGGGAGCTGTTTTTT. It specifies CASRREPGTGELFF.

The chain employs TRBV7-9 and TRBJ2-3; 7 bases match TRBD1. The germline gives CDR1 SEHNR, CDR2 FQNEAQ (reference sequence). Trimming removed 3 bases from V and 2 bases from J; junction bases left unmatched: 5. The CDR3 totals 15 residues. The CDR3 DNA reads as TGTGCCAGCAGCTTCCGGACAGGATTCACAGATACGCAGTATTTT. Encoded protein: CASSFRTGFTDTQYF.

The V gene is TRBV10-2, the J gene TRBJ1-2; possible D gene TRBD1, 6 bases. The germline gives CDR1 WSHSY, CDR2 SAAADI. V was pared by 3 bases and J by 4 bases, with 12 bases between. CDR3 length equals 14 residues. DNA for the CDR3: TGCGCCAGCAGTGAAGGACAGTCATCCTATGGCTACACCTTC. This encodes CASSEGQSSYGYTF.

This clone showed up just a few times. The V gene is TRBV3-1 (or the pseudogene TRBV3-2), the J gene TRBJ1-1, with 9 bases matching TRBD1. V trimming: 2 bases; J trimming: 5 bases; junction bases outside the gene matches: 6. Germline loops: CDR1 LGHDT, CDR2 YNNKEL (reference sequence). This CDR3 has 15 residues. For the CDR3, the DNA is TGTGCCAGCAGCCAACTACAGGGGGCAAAAACTGAAGCTTTCTTT. It encodes CASSQLQGAKTEAFF.

The chain couples TRBV5-1 to TRBJ1-3; D possibly corresponds to TRBD1 (5 bases). Trimming took 4 bases from V and 3 from J, leaving 11 bases between them. The germline gives CDR1 SGHRS, CDR2 YFSETQ. This CDR3 comprises 14 residues. CDR3 loop: CASSQGGIGNTIYF. In DNA, the CDR3 is TGCGCCAGCAGCCAGGGAGGAATTGGAAACACCATATATTTT. Based on the CDR3 plus reference TRBV5-1 and TRBJ1-3, the full variable domain is KAGVTQTPRYLIKTRGQQVTLSCSPISGHRSVSWYQQTPGQGLQFLFEYFSETQRNKGNFPGRFSGRQFSNSRSEMNVSTLELGDSALYLCASSQGGIGNTIYFGEGSWLTVV.

This clone has just a few counts. This chain uses TRBV19 with TRBJ1-5; TRBD1 matches 7 bases. With 7 bases clipped from V and 6 bases from J, the junction kept 18 bases outside the gene matches. This CDR3 is built from 17 residues. Germline-derived CDR1 and CDR2 are LNHDA and SQIVND (reference sequence). DNA for the CDR3: TGTGCCAGTACAACCAAGGGGGCGGGGAAGGGTACTCAGCCCCAGCATTTT. Translating it yields CASTTKGAGKGTQPQHF.

CDR3: CASSKSGVNGANVLTF. CDR3 nucleotides: TGTGCCAGCAGTAAATCAGGGGTCAACGGGGCCAACGTCCTGACTTTC. V is TRBV2 and J is TRBJ2-6; the D gene is possibly TRBD1 (6 bases). This CDR3 region has 16 residues. Germline assignment: CDR1 SNHLY and CDR2 FYNNEI. V gave up 5 bases and J gave up 4 bases, with 15 bases separating them.

The rearrangement links TRBV5-1 to TRBJ1-2; D possibly corresponds to TRBD1 (6 bases). Trimming removed 3 bases at V and 3 bases at J, with 15 bases between. The CDR3 covers 15 residues. CDR1 and CDR2 from the germline V gene are SGHRS and YFSETQ. CDR3 protein: CASSSGGGADYGYTF. In nucleotides, the CDR3 is TGCGCCAGCAGCTCCGGCGGGGGCGCAGACTATGGCTACACCTTC.

The V gene is TRBV7-8, the J gene TRBJ1-1; a possible D gene is TRBD1 (5 bases). CDR1 and CDR2 (germline): SGHVS, FQNEAQ. CDR3 length: 13 amino acids. Trimming left V 6 bases short and J 0 bases short, with 8 bases between. In nucleotides, the CDR3 is TGTGCCAGCAGGGCAGGGATGAACACTGAAGCTTTCTTT. It yields the protein CASRAGMNTEAFF.

This chain links TRBV6-1 with TRBJ1-2; D not resolved. The ends were cut back, 2 bases at V and 0 bases at J, with 7 bases in the middle. The CDR3 loop spans 14 amino acids. Germline loops: CDR1 MNHNS, CDR2 SASEGT. CDR3 DNA: TGTGCCAGCAGTGAACCGACATCTAACTATGGCTACACCTTC. It is translated as CASSEPTSNYGYTF.

The genes are TRBV5-6 and TRBJ2-6; no clear D. The CDR3 runs 13 residues. Germline V gene lookup returns CDR1 SGHDT and CDR2 YYEEEE. V lost 2 bases and J 3 bases, leaving 3 bases between the germline ends. Here the CDR3 reads CASSFSGANVLTF. CDR3 nucleotides: TGTGCCAGCAGCTTCAGTGGGGCCAACGTCCTGACTTTC.

The rearrangement uses TRBV28 and TRBJ2-7; perhaps TRBD2 as D (6 bases). From germline, CDR1 is MDHEN and CDR2 SYDVKM. V dropped 7 bases and J dropped 0 bases, with 19 bases sitting between them. CDR3 length equals 16 residues. The CDR3 sequence: CASTDPRGGSSYEQYF. The CDR3 coding sequence is TGTGCCAGCACCGACCCGCGGGGCGGAAGCTCCTACGAGCAGTACTTC. The full variable domain, completed using reference TRBV28 and TRBJ2-7, is DVKVTQSSRYLVKRTGEKVFLECVQDMDHENMFWYRQDPGLGLRLIYFSYDVKMKEKGDIPEGYSVSREKKERFSLILESASTNQTSMYLCASTDPRGGSSYEQYFGPGTRLTVT.

The chain has TRBV12-3 or TRBV12-4 and TRBJ2-1; perhaps TRBD2 as D (7 bases). The CDR3 loop spans 12 amino acids. The CDR3 is CATGRARNEQFF. CDR3 coding DNA: TGTGCTACAGGGAGGGCCCGCAATGAGCAGTTCTTC.

The V gene is TRBV19, the J gene TRBJ1-2; no firm D call. Trimming stripped 4 bases from V and 4 bases from J, with 10 bases between. The germline gives CDR1 LNHDA, CDR2 SQIVND (reference sequence). The CDR3 is made up of 13 amino acids. Here the CDR3 reads CASSNQAGYGYTF. The DNA of the CDR3 is TGTGCCAGTAGTAACCAGGCGGGCTATGGCTACACCTTC.

This clone was picked up a small number of times. This chain uses TRBV11-3 with TRBJ2-7; 11 bases fit TRBD1. The V segment lost 5 bases and the J segment 6 bases; nucleotides outside the gene matches: 6. Germline values: CDR1 SGHNT, CDR2 YENEEA. This CDR3 spans 14 amino acids. CDR3 coding DNA: TGTGCCAGCAGCCCGAGCGGGACAGGGGGCGAGCAGTACTTC. Translating gives CASSPSGTGGEQYF.

V gene TRBV3-1 (or the pseudogene TRBV3-2) combines with J gene TRBJ2-3; the match to TRBD2 covers 7 bases. The length of the CDR3 is 12 residues. The germline CDR1 and CDR2 sequences are LGHDT and YNNKEL (reference sequence). J lost 5 bases, V lost 4 bases, and 0 bases had no gene match. This CDR3 is CASSRGGDTQYF. The DNA of the CDR3 is TGTGCCAGCAGCCGGGGGGGAGATACGCAGTATTTT.

The chain carries TRBV12-3 or TRBV12-4 and TRBJ1-5; possible D gene TRBD1, 5 bases. The CDR3 loop spans 13 amino acids. Trimming shortened V by 1 base and J by 11 bases, and 12 bases separated the two germline ends. As DNA, the CDR3 is TGTGCCAGCAGTTTAGGGCCCAGACAGACCCAGCATTTT. As protein: CASSLGPRQTQHF.

This rearrangement joins TRBV19 to TRBJ2-7, with 9 bases that match TRBD2. The V and J ends lost 10 bases and 2 bases, in that order; junction bases with no gene match: 6. The CDR3 contains 13 residues. Germline assignment: CDR1 LNHDA and CDR2 SQIVND (reference sequence). In DNA form, the CDR3 reads TGTGCCACGGGACTAGCTGCGCCCTACGAGCAGTACTTC. It yields the protein CATGLAAPYEQYF.

The V gene is TRBV7-3, the J gene TRBJ1-1, with unresolved D. Trimming pared 4 bases from V and 1 base from J, leaving 7 bases between. The CDR3 is 13 amino acids. In germline, CDR1 is SGHTA, CDR2 FQGTGA. CDR3 in DNA: TGTGCCAGCAGCTCACAAAGGAACACTGAAGCTTTCTTT. Its protein is CASSSQRNTEAFF.

This clone was picked up one time. This chain uses TRBV18 with TRBJ1-2; no reliable D call. Deletions cut 0 bases from V and 2 bases from J, with 7 bases between. The CDR3 spans 14 residues. Germline CDR1 KGHSH, CDR2 LQKENI. The DNA for the CDR3 is TGTGCCAGCTCACCACCCGCCGGGAACTATGGCTACACCTTC. This gives the protein CASSPPAGNYGYTF. Full variable domain (outside the CDR3, taken from reference TRBV18 and TRBJ1-2): NAGVMQNPRHLVRRRGQEARLRCSPMKGHSHVYWYRQLPEEGLKFMVYLQKENIIDESGMPKERFSAEFPKEGPSILRIQQVVRGDSAAYFCASSPPAGNYGYTFGSGTRLTVV.

This clone is medium-sized (0.01 to 0.1%) in the sample. The J gene is TRBJ1-5, the V gene TRBV6-1; D remains unclear. This CDR3 comprises 14 residues. Germline CDR1 reads MNHNS; CDR2 reads SASEGT. V gave up 3 bases and J gave up 1 base, with 7 bases separating them. The CDR3 here is CASSDGRSNQPQHF. CDR3 coding DNA: TGTGCCAGCAGTGATGGTAGAAGCAATCAGCCCCAGCATTTT.

The chain employs TRBV19 and TRBJ2-7; 12 bases agree with TRBD2. This CDR3 spans 18 amino acids. Germline V gene data show CDR1 as LNHDA and CDR2 as SQIVND (reference sequence). Unmatched junction bases numbered 13, after V lost 7 bases and J lost 0 bases. CDR3: CASTPGTSGPSLSYEQYF. The CDR3 nucleotides read TGTGCCAGTACCCCAGGGACTAGCGGGCCCTCTCTCTCCTACGAGCAGTACTTC.

On this clone: In the same sample, other DNA sequences code for this CDR3. The gene calls are TRBV28 and TRBJ1-1; D is possibly TRBD1 (5 bases). CDR1 and CDR2 from the germline V gene are MDHEN and SYDVKM. V lost 4 bases and J lost 1, with 13 bases in between. The CDR3 runs 15 residues. The CDR3 here is CASSSPGGKNTEAFF. The DNA for the CDR3 is TGTGCCAGCAGTTCCCCCGGGGGAAAGAACACTGAAGCTTTCTTT. Supplemented by reference TRBV28 and TRBJ1-1, the full variable domain reads DVKVTQSSRYLVKRTGEKVFLECVQDMDHENMFWYRQDPGLGLRLIYFSYDVKMKEKGDIPEGYSVSREKKERFSLILESASTNQTSMYLCASSSPGGKNTEAFFGQGTRLTVV.

The chain recombines TRBV4-3 with TRBJ2-2; TRBD2 matches at 14 bases. Unmatched junction bases numbered 6, after V lost 3 bases and J lost 6 bases. The CDR3 is 17 amino acids. Germline CDR1 and CDR2: LGHNA and YSLEER. The CDR3 loop reads CASSQRLAGGPSGELFF. CDR3 DNA: TGCGCCAGCAGCCAGCGACTAGCGGGGGGGCCTTCCGGGGAGCTGTTTTTT.

V and J are TRBV5-1 and TRBJ2-5; 7 nucleotides agree with TRBD1. Per germline, CDR1 SGHRS and CDR2 YFSETQ. The trim removed 4 bases at V and 7 bases at J, leaving 10 bases unmatched. The CDR3 is 14 residues long. This CDR3 reads CASSTGTASGTQYF. The CDR3 region has the DNA TGCGCCAGCAGCACCGGGACAGCGAGCGGGACCCAGTACTTC.

The V call is TRBV28, the J call TRBJ2-2; 10 bases align to TRBD2. The germline V gene encodes CDR1 MDHEN and CDR2 SYDVKM. This CDR3 comprises 18 residues. Trimming took 1 base from V and 6 from J; bases not matched to a gene: 11. The CDR3: CASSLYPPLAGAAGELFF. The CDR3 nucleotides read TGTGCCAGCAGTTTATACCCCCCTCTAGCGGGAGCGGCCGGGGAGCTGTTTTTT.

The rearrangement uses TRBV4-3 and TRBJ2-7, with D perhaps matching TRBD2 (7 bases). The CDR3 contains 16 residues. V lost 5 bases to trimming and J lost 7 bases, with 24 bases between them. Germline V gene lookup returns CDR1 LGHNA and CDR2 YSLEER. The DNA for the CDR3 is TGCGCCAGCAGCAAGGCGGTAGGGGGGGGGCCTGATGAGCAGTACTTC. Its translation: CASSKAVGGGPDEQYF.

This clone was seen a handful of times. The V gene is TRBV3-1 (or the pseudogene TRBV3-2), the J gene TRBJ1-2; 10 nucleotides line up with TRBD1. Germline loops: CDR1 LGHDT, CDR2 YNNKEL (reference sequence). CDR3 length: 15 residues. After removal of 2 bases from V and 6 bases from J, the junction contained 6 bases not matched to a gene. CDR3 protein: CASSQNPTGGDGYTF. CDR3 nucleotides: TGTGCCAGCAGCCAAAACCCGACAGGGGGCGATGGCTACACCTTC.